This T cell receptor (beta chain) is from a study of T cells after yellow fever vaccination. Across the study: The authors prepared low-cell-number fractions using SMART-Seq v4 Ultra Low Input. General study points: Clonotypes shared by both compartments, CD4 and CD8, made up a small share. Most primary-vaccination clones recurred post-booster (just under 98% CD4, about 90% CD8).

The CDR3 totals 15 residues. Germline CDR1 reads SGHAT; CDR2 reads FQNNGV. V lost 5 bases, J lost 2 bases, and 15 bases lay in between. UMIs were added to TCR cDNA along with a universal primer site when it was made by 5'RACE template switching. MiXCR was run by TCRdb on the 5' RACE reads, yielding one entry per CDR3 protein. There are more than 90,000 distinct CDR3 sequences in the sample; roughly 8.4% occur only once, and 25% lies in the top ten. This clonotype was seen a few times. Antigen: not known. The sequence was obtained from a young man who received the YFV17D yellow fever vaccine. The material sequenced was CD8+ T cells sorted from PBMCs, taken 45 days after the yellow fever booster vaccination. This chain connects TRBV11-2 to TRBJ2-5, with no clear D. The CDR3 region has the DNA TGTGCCAGCAGCCCACCGATGCATCGGCAAGAGACCCAGTACTTC. This translates into CASSPPMHRQETQYF.